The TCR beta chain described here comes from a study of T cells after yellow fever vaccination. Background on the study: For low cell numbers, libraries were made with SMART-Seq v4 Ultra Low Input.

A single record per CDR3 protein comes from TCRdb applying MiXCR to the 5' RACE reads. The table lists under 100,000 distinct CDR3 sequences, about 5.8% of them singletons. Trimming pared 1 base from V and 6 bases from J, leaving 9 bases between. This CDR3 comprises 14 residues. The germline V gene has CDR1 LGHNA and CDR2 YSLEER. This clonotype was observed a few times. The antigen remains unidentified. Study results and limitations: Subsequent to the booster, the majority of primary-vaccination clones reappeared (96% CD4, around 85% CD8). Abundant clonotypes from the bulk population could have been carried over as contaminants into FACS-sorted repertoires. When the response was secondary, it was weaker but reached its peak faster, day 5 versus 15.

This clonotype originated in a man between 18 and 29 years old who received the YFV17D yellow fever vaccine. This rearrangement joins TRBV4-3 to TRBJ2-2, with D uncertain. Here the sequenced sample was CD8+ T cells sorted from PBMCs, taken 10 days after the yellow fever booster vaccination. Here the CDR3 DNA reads TGCGCCAGCAGCCAAGTTGGTATGGCCGGGGAGCTGTTTTTT. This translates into CASSQVGMAGELFF.